This T cell receptor (beta chain) was found in a study of tumor and adjacent non-tumor tissue in lung cancer. Study-level background: Histology: about a dozen adenocarcinoma, a couple of squamous cell carcinoma, 1 small cell lung cancer. Some 3.9 million productive TCRbeta reads were obtained per sample on average.

General study results and limits: In normal lung, the top 100 clones were significantly more dominant than in tumor.

No cell sorting was done before RNA was extracted from the tissue. Distant lung tissue was collected more than 3 cm away from the tumor edge. Germline V gives CDR1 LGHNA, CDR2 YNFKEQ. This CDR3 has 15 residues. The library came from three nested PCR rounds adapted from ARM-PCR protocols. TCRdb re-derived calls from the multiplex PCR reads in MiXCR, one entry per CDR3 protein. The sample yields 60,000 to 90,000 distinct CDR3 sequences, approximately 71% seen once. About this clonotype: Its antigen is currently unknown. This may arise from a read error, as a much more abundant clone is one base away.

The sequence derives from a woman aged 45-59 years with non-small cell lung cancer. The sequencing input was distant non-tumor lung tissue. The V call is TRBV4-2, the J call TRBJ2-3, with 8 bases fitting TRBD2. For the CDR3, the DNA is TGTACCAGCAGCCTGAGCGGGAGTTTGACAGATACGCAGTATTTT. Its protein is CTSSLSGSLTDTQYF.